This TCR beta chain was captured in a study of CD8+ T cells in alopecia areata. Across the study: Those patients who were treated received oral tofacitinib, which was given at 5 to 10 mg twice daily for moderate-to-severe alopecia areata. Treatment ran 6 to 18 months, with 6 months of follow-up afterward. Study observations and caveats: Sequencing of scalp samples also includes resident alphabeta T cells from normal skin.

Sequencing relied on a cDNA template that was reverse transcribed from extracted RNA. TCRdb's table, derived via immunoSEQ multiplex PCR, lists solely in-frame clones and lacks some. The repertoire consists of 170,000 or so clones, with about 60% occurring once and the leading ten covering about 15%. Both peripheral blood and punch biopsies of lesional scalp skin were obtained from patients who had alopecia areata. V shed 3 bases, J shed 7 bases, and the junction held 5 bases outside the gene matches. This CDR3 is 13 amino acids long. CDR1 is SGDLS and CDR2 is YYNGEE in the germline V gene. This clone was counted a single time. The antigen remains undetermined.

This chain joins TRBV9 and TRBJ1-2; 8 bases line up with TRBD1. Sequences were derived from CD4+ T cells sorted from blood, sampled at week 0. This TCR was recovered from a human donor with alopecia areata. The CDR3 region has the DNA TGTGCCAGCAGCGCGGACAGGGCGAGTGGCTACACCTTC. Translating gives CASSADRASGYTF.